This is a list of T cell receptor beta chains from one sample in a study of blood T cell repertoires in COVID-19. Assay used: immunoSEQ multiplex PCR; TCRdb lists only in-frame clones, some missing. The sample holds 190,000 or so clones, roughly four fifths seen once. Sequencing was performed on PBMCs or T cells enriched from blood (not recorded which). The source of these receptors is a man aged 35 to 55 who had recovered from COVID-19. Each CDR3 is given with its conserved first and last residue. D genes are given only for firm matches. Some rows have no size entry. The others give once, few or many, or a class for an expanded clone.

CDR3	DNA	size	D	V	J
CASLVQGSNQPQHF	TGTGCCAGCTTAGTACAGGGGAGCAATCAGCCCCAGCATTTT	.	TRBD1	TRBV6-5	TRBJ1-5
CASSFTTLAGGNNEQFF	TGTGCCAGCAGTTTTACAACTTTGGCGGGAGGGAACAATGAGCAGTTCTTC	.	TRBD2	TRBV27	TRBJ2-1
CASSMSRRDTEAFF	TGTGCCAGTAGTATGAGTCGGAGGGACACTGAAGCTTTCTTT	once	.	TRBV19	TRBJ1-1
CASSQDLGGISGNTIYF	TGTGCCAGCAGCCAAGATTTGGGGGGGATTTCAGGAAACACCATATATTTT	.	.	TRBV3-1/TRBV3-2	TRBJ1-3
CASSIWEGETQYF	TGTGCCAGTAGTATATGGGAGGGGGAGACCCAGTACTTC	.	TRBD2	TRBV19	TRBJ2-5
CASRRLGGQPQHF	TGTGCCAGCAGAAGACTAGGAGGTCAGCCCCAGCATTTT	.	.	TRBV12-3/TRBV12-4	TRBJ1-5
CAWSVLGDTIYF	TGTGCCTGGAGTGTACTCGGAGACACCATATATTTT	.	.	TRBV30	TRBJ1-3
CASSLLQGEGTQYF	TGTGCCAGCAGCTTACTTCAAGGGGAGGGGACCCAGTACTTC	.	TRBD2	TRBV11-2	TRBJ2-5
CASSLRQGIGDTIYF	TGTGCCAGCAGTTTGCGACAGGGAATAGGAGACACCATATATTTT	.	TRBD1	TRBV28	TRBJ1-3
CASSSTPSGGLTNEKLFF	TGTGCCAGCAGCTCCACACCCTCAGGGGGTCTAACTAATGAAAAACTGTTTTTT	.	TRBD1	TRBV7-8	TRBJ1-4
CASSETGGAERNTIYF	TGTGCCAGCAGCGAGACAGGGGGCGCAGAAAGAAACACCATATATTTT	.	TRBD1	TRBV3-1/TRBV3-2	TRBJ1-3
CASSIQGVGVRGYTF	TGTGCCAGCAGCATACAGGGGGTGGGAGTACGAGGCTACACCTTC	.	TRBD1	TRBV27	TRBJ1-2
CVVGSREGLEETQYF	TGTGTCGTCGGATCGCGGGAGGGCCTAGAAGAGACCCAGTACTTC	.	TRBD2	TRBV30	TRBJ2-5